This entry is about one TCR beta chain. This record belongs to a study of blood T cell repertoires in COVID-19. The germline V gene encodes CDR1 LNHNV and CDR2 YYDKDF (reference sequence). The trim removed 7 bases at V and 9 bases at J, leaving 17 bases unmatched. This CDR3 has 17 amino acids. Per the original methods: Quantification of nucleated cells was approximated via reference gene primer amplification. Clones were sequenced by immunoSEQ multiplex PCR, and TCRdb holds only the in-frame ones, with some missing. That table furnishes V, J and clone size, whereas the DNA furnished D and trimming. The sample shows about 64,000 clones, roughly 91% of them seen only once.

The chain links TRBV15 to TRBJ1-6, with 8 positions matching TRBD1. This receptor was taken from a middle-aged woman who had recovered from COVID-19. Sequencing input: PBMCs or T cells enriched from blood (not recorded which). CDR3 in DNA: TGTGCCACCAACCCCGGCGAGGTGCGACAGGGGTCTTCACCCCTCCACTTT. Translating it yields CATNPGEVRQGSSPLHF.